This TCR beta chain was sequenced for a study of cytomegalovirus exposure and HLA in healthy donors (dated 2017 in TCRdb). Turning to the overall study: An earlier analysis of under 600 of the donors reported about 250 Gb of sequence data and 117 million unique TCR beta sequences from about 179 million T cells. An earlier analysis of 587 of the donors used high-throughput TCR beta sequencing to judge whether each TCR beta V gene segment behaved as functional or pseudogenic. The study profiled the T cell repertoires of fewer than 850 subjects by immunosequencing and related them to cytomegalovirus serostatus. Alongside the repertoire data, information on donor age, sex, ethnicity and CMV serostatus was compiled. A later genetic analysis used genome-wide SNP genotypes for about three fifths of the roughly 700 donors, treating that subset as a discovery cohort. On average, about 240,000 unique TCR beta nucleotide sequences were sequenced per donor among a few hundred genotyped donors of the cohort, with 15% to 20% of those sequences being non-productive. A later analysis re-analyzed previously published TCR beta repertoires from 500 to 700 donors and added high-resolution HLA genotyping to study TCR occurrence patterns. Every discovery cohort repertoire had been produced on one sequencing platform. Besides the first cohort of roughly 660 subjects, a separate validation cohort made up of 90 to 150 different subjects was used. Roughly five DR-DQ haplotypes were handled as single units for association and clustering, since linkage in the cohort was strong. Of the roughly 390 genotyped donors, less than 90% were placed in the genetic ancestry cluster associated with self-reported Caucasian donors. In the later analysis, no new phenotypic data were used to find candidate immune exposures; instead, reliance was placed on TCR beta sequences and their occurrence across donors. The study aimed to test whether signatures of past pathogen exposure could be identified by cataloging public T cell receptors. Class I and class II HLA loci were covered by the typing at four-digit resolution. An early release that covered around 590 HLA-typed donors contained around 300 gigabases of sequencing data and tens of millions of unique TCR sequences. Typing coverage differed by locus: A, B, C, DRB1 and DQB1 were typed in about 629-640 donors, DQA1 in about 500, DPA1 in around 580, and DPB1 in around 440. The study combined high-throughput TCR immunosequencing, statistical association of individual TCRs with disease status, and machine learning to predict cytomegalovirus infection status.

The method was the immunoSEQ multiplex PCR assay. For the multiplex PCR, a mixture combining 60 forward primers for TCR Vbeta segments and 13 reverse primers for TCR Jbeta segments was used. The CDR3 region of rearranged TCR beta genes was amplified from genomic DNA by a multiplex PCR assay. Amplified TCR beta libraries were sequenced as 87-base-pair reads on the Illumina HiSeq System. As for the original processing: Across the 666 repertoires, a later analysis counted tens of millions of unique TCR beta chains, 8.5 million to 12 million of which were shared by at least two donors. Raw reads were error-corrected and collapsed into unique sequences with a nearest-neighbor algorithm that merged closely related sequences to remove PCR and sequencing errors. CDR3 sequences were aligned to IMGT reference sequences to assign V, D and J gene segments. Each retained sequence needed at least a six-nucleotide match to both a V gene segment and a J gene segment. Rearrangements were called productive when the CDR3 lacked stop codons and stayed in frame with V and J; all others were non-productive. CDR3 was defined according to IMGT convention as the region running from the second conserved V-encoded cysteine to the conserved J-encoded phenylalanine. The earlier analysis of 500 to 650 of the donors excluded any sequence lacking an unambiguous match to a single V gene segment. An earlier analysis of 550 to 650 of the donors classified V segments as functional when productive rearrangements were above 56.7% and as segregating when the standard deviation between donors was above 5%. A statistical classification framework was built to diagnose cytomegalovirus status from the catalog of TCR beta chain sequences. A later analysis assigned V and J genes by comparing TCR nucleotide sequences with IMGT/GENE-DB human TR gene sequences. A later analysis assigned CDR3 sequences and most-parsimonious VDJ recombination scenarios with the TCRdist pipeline. In a later analysis, each TCR beta chain was defined by its CDR3 amino acid sequence together with its V-gene family, and reads lacking a unique V-gene family were excluded. A later analysis removed 500 to 650 highly shared, low-generation-probability nucleotide sequences to deal with suspected cross-contamination and a sequencing artifact. For each public chain, a later analysis derived a clonal expansion index from normalized ranks of inferred template counts within each repertoire. Generation probabilities in a later analysis came from a VDJ recombination model fitted to out-of-frame rearrangements, and those results were checked against IGoR. In a later analysis, hypergeometric tests were used to score TCR-TCR, TCR-HLA and TCR-CMV co-occurrence, with a repertoire-size bias correction applied to TCR pairs. To estimate false discovery rates, a later analysis permuted the HLA or CMV assignments 20 times. In a later analysis, co-occurring TCRs were grouped using DBSCAN, and TCRdist sequence similarity was added for clustering within HLA-allele-positive subsets. For co-occurrence clustering, repertoires with fewer than 30,000 or more than 120,000 public chains were excluded, along with about five repertoires with anomalous nucleotide sharing. TCRdb limited this immuneACCESS table to in-frame rearrangements with V and J called. A share of clones is missing; checked studies link under half to unresolved V genes, and the rest is unexplained. The V and J calls and clone size were taken over from that table, and D and trimming were inferred from the DNA. This sample holds fewer than 110,000 clones; around three quarters were observed only once. The ten largest account for approximately 4% of the sample.

On this clone: Its specific antigen is unknown. No base quality values were provided; no much bigger clone lies one nucleotide off. Other DNA sequences within the sample encode an identical CDR3.

In total, approximately 610 healthy bone marrow donors made up the cohort. All cohort members were sampled while nominally healthy, although unrecorded immune exposures were likely present. The donor tested CMV seronegative, placing the donor among the 300 to 400 seronegative members of the cohort. A peripheral blood sample was provided by each donor, and peripheral blood mononuclear cells were used for TCR beta sequencing. The Qiagen DNeasy Blood Extraction Kit was used to extract genomic DNA from the blood cell samples. What the authors observed across the whole study: Cytomegalovirus status was reported to be diagnosed by the classifier with high specificity and sensitivity in both the original and validation cohorts. Seventeen rarely observed V segments, including chromosome 9 orphons, were excluded from the earlier analysis of about 500 of the donors because counts were too low. The study listed 164 TCR beta chains as associated with cytomegalovirus. While some public TCRs were present in many individuals, most TCR sequences turned up only very rarely across donors. Because some donors lacked HLA typing at each locus, the association tests relied only on the typed subset. The authors suggested that the approach could potentially be generalized to other disease states and immunological phenotypes. At a false discovery rate of 0.05, a later analysis linked under 20,000 TCR beta sequences to specific HLA alleles. According to a later analysis, most CMV-associated TCR beta chains appeared to be HLA-restricted, and the HLA associations seemed to be driven largely by CMV exposure. A few of the identified cytomegalovirus-associated TCR beta chains were confirmed in vitro to be specific for cytomegalovirus antigens. A further reported finding was that TCR beta sequences accurately predicted the HLA-A and HLA-B alleles for most subjects in the first cohort. Correlated functional status among segregating V segments might be attributable to linkage disequilibrium, but an unknown experimental factor could not be ruled out. An association between a missense DCLRE1C variant and V-gene and J-gene trimming of TCR beta chains was found in a later genetic analysis and replicated in an independent cohort. In an earlier analysis of under 600 of the donors, most TCR beta V segments were observed in productive rearrangements about 87% or about 30% of the time, broadly matching IMGT annotations. The presence/absence analyses assumed that sequencing depth was roughly uniform across donors, and that assumption may not be true. When HLA alleles, especially DR and DQ, strongly co-occurred, attributing TCR associations to individual alleles was difficult. This cohort had only TCR beta chains sequenced, and the lack of alpha or paired-chain data limited which features could be detected. Compared with the approximately 600-donor mean, donors in an Asian-associated ancestry cluster had fewer N-insertions in productive TCRs, according to a later genetic analysis. In a later analysis, HLA-associated TCR beta chains showed more clonal expansion and lower generation probabilities than non-associated chains that were equally common. A later analysis found that TCR association rates varied across HLA loci, with DRB1 alleles showing the most associated TCRs and HLA-C alleles the fewest. CMV serostatus was the only immune exposure information available for the cohort. The 87-base-pair reads could not distinguish some IMGT-functional V segments, including TRBV6-2 and TRBV6-3, so those segments were excluded. A cluster of highly shared sequence variants was judged likely to be a technical artifact of the sequencing pipeline. Several of the top co-occurrence clusters appeared to be linked to parvovirus B19, influenza, CMV and Epstein-Barr virus, according to a later analysis.

Trimming takes 6 bases off V and 0 bases off J; junction bases not matched to a gene: 6. The CDR3 runs 16 residues from the cysteine to the phenylalanine. The retained sequence is limited to the CDR3, 48 bases, with the frame set at the first base. CDR1 and CDR2 were assigned from the germline V gene as MGHRA and YSYEKL. The sequencing input was PBMCs. This TCR was recovered from a man in his forties in good health and CMV-seronegative. The chain links TRBV4-1 with TRBJ2-2, and 8 bases in between align with TRBD1. The nucleotide sequence is given as TGCGCCAGCAGGACCCGGGACAGGCCGAACACCGGGGAGCTGTTTTTT. This codes for CASRTRDRPNTGELFF.